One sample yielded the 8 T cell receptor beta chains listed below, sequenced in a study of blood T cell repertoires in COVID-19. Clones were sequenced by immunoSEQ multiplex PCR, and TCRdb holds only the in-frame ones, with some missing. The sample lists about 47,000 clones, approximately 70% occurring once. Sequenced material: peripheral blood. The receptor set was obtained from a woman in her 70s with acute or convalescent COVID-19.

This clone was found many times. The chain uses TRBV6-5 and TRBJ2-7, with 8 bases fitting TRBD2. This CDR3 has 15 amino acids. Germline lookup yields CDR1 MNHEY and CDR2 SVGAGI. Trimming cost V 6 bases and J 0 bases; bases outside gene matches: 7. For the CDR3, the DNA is TGTGCCAGCAGCCAGGGACTAGGCGTCTCCTACGAGCAGTACTTC. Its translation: CASSQGLGVSYEQYF.

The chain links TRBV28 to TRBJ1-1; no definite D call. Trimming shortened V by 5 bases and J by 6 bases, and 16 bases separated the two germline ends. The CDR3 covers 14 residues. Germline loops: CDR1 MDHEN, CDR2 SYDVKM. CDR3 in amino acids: CASSSPTLNPEAFF. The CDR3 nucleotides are TGTGCCAGCAGTAGCCCGACTCTCAACCCTGAAGCTTTCTTT.

CDR3 nucleotides: TGTGCCAGCAGCAAGGAGAGTAGGGGAAAAACCTACGAGCAGTACTTC. This gives the protein CASSKESRGKTYEQYF. V and J are TRBV21-1 and TRBJ2-7; the table gives TRBD1 as D, unverified against the DNA. TRBV21-1 counts as a pseudogene. This CDR3 is 16 amino acids long.

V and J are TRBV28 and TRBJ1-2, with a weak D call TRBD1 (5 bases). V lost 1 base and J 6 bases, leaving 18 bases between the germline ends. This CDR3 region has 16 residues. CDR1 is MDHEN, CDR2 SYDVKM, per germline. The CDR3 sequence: CASSLSGYGSGDGYTF. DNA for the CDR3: TGTGCCAGCAGTTTATCAGGGTACGGTAGCGGTGATGGCTACACCTTC.

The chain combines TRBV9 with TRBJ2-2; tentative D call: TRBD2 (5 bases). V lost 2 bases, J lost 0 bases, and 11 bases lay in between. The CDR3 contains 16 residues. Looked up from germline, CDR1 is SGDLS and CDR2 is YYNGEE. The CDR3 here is CASSVGWTANTGELFF. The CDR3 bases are TGTGCCAGCAGCGTCGGCTGGACTGCGAACACCGGGGAGCTGTTTTTT. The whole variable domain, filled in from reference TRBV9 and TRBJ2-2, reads DSGVTQTPKHLITATGQRVTLRCSPRSGDLSVYWYQQSLDQGLQFLIQYYNGEERAKGNILERFSAQQFPDLHSELNLSSLELGDSALYFCASSVGWTANTGELFFGEGSRLTVL.

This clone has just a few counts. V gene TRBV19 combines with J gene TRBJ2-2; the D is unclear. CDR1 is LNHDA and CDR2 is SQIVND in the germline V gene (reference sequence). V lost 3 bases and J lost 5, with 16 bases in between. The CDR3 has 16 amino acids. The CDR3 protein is CASSIYPTMGTGELFF. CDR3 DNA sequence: TGTGCCAGTAGTATCTACCCCACTATGGGTACCGGGGAGCTGTTTTTT.

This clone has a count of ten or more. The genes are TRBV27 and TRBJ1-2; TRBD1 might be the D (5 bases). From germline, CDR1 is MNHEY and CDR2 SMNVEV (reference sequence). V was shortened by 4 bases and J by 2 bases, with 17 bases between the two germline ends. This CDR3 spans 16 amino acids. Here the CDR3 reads CASSSYRHSENYGYTF. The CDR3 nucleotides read TGTGCCAGCAGTTCTTACAGGCACTCGGAGAACTATGGCTACACCTTC.

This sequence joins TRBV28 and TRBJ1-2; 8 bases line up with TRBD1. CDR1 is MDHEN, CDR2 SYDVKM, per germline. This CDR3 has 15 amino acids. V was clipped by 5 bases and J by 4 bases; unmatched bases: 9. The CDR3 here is CASSPGQGLSYGYTF. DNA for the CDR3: TGTGCCAGCAGTCCCGGACAGGGCCTTAGCTATGGCTACACCTTC.